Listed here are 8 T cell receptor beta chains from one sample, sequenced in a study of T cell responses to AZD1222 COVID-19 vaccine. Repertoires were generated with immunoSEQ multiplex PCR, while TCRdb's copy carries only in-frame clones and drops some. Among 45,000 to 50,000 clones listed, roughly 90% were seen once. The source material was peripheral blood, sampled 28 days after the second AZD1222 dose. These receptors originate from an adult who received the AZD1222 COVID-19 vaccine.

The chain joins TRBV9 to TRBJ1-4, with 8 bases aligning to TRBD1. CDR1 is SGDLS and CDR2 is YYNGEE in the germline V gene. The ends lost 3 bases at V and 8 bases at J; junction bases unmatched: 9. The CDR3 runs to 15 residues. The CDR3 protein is CASSAGQGAREKLFF. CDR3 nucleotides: TGTGCCAGCAGCGCCGGGCAGGGGGCTCGGGAAAAACTGTTTTTT. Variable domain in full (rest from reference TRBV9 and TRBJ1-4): DSGVTQTPKHLITATGQRVTLRCSPRSGDLSVYWYQQSLDQGLQFLIQYYNGEERAKGNILERFSAQQFPDLHSELNLSSLELGDSALYFCASSAGQGAREKLFFGSGTQLSVL.

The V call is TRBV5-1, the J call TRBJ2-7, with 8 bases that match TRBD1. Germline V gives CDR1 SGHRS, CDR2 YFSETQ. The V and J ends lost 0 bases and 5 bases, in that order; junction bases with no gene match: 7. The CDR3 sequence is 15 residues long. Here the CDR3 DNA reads TGCGCCAGCAGCTTGGCCGGCAGGGGGCGCGACGAGCAGTACTTC. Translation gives CASSLAGRGRDEQYF.

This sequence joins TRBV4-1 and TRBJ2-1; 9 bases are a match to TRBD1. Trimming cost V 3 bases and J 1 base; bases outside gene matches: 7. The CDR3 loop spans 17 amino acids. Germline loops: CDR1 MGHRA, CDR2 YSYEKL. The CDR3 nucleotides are TGCGCCAGCAGCCACGCCCGGACAGGGGATTCCTACAATGAGCAGTTCTTC. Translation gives CASSHARTGDSYNEQFF.

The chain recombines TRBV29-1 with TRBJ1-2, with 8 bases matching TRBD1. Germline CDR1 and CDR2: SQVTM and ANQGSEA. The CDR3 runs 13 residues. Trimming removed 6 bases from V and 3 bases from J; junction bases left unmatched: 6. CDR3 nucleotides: TGCAGCGTCCGGACAGGGCGAGACTATGGCTACACCTTC. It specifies CSVRTGRDYGYTF.

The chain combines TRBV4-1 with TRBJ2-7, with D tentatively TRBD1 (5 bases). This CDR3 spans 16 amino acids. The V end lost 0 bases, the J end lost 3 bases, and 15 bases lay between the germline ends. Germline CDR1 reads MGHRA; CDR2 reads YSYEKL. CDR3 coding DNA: TGCGCCAGCAGCCAAGACGAAGGCCAGGGCGTCTACGAGCAGTACTTC. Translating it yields CASSQDEGQGVYEQYF.

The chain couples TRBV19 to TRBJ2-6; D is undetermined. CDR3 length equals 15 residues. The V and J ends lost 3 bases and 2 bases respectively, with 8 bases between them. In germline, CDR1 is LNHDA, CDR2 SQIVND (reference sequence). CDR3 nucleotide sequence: TGTGCCAGTAGTATCATGAAGACTGGGGCCAACGTCCTGACTTTC. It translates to CASSIMKTGANVLTF.

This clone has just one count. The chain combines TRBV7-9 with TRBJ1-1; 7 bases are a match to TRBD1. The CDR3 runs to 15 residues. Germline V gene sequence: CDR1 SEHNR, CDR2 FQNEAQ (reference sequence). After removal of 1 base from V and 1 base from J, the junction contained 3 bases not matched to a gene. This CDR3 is CASSLVEGANTEAFF. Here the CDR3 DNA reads TGTGCCAGCAGCTTAGTGGAGGGGGCGAACACTGAAGCTTTCTTT.

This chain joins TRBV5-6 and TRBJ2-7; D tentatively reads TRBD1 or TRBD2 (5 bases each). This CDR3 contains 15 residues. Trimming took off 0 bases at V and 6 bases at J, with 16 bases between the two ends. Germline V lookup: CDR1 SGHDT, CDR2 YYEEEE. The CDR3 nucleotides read TGTGCCAGCAGCTTGGGAGGGACCCTATGGAGCGAGCAGTACTTC. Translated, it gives CASSLGGTLWSEQYF.